The clone carrying this TCR beta chain was recorded at least ten times. Its antigen remains unidentified. The sample is drawn from a study of shared clonotypes between healthy human individuals. Notes on the study in general: Relative to clonotypes present in all four donors, those not shared had lower generation probabilities.

The CDR3 totals 12 residues. Germline CDR1 GTSNPN, CDR2 SVGIG (reference sequence). Deletions cut 2 bases from V and 4 bases from J, with 9 bases between. Only in-frame clones appear in the TCRdb table, and some are missing; sequencing was by immunoSEQ multiplex PCR. Of fewer than 850,000 clones listed, 55% to 75% are singletons. Sequencing was performed on memory CD4+ T cells sorted from blood. Subset defined: CD45RA-negative fraction. This chain uses TRBV30 with TRBJ2-7; D is unclear. The TCR was taken from a woman in her 30s in good health. The CDR3 DNA reads TGTGCCTGGAGTATCAGTAGGTACGAGCAGTACTTC. Residues: CAWSISRYEQYF.